One and the same sample provided the 26 T cell receptor beta chains below, sequenced in a study of T cells in Graves' hyperthyroidism and ophthalmopathy. TCR beta CDR3 regions were amplified from RNA transcripts. With the HTBI primer set, the TCR CDR3 went through a first round of RT-PCR. TCRdb recomputed calls from the multiplex PCR reads with MiXCR, one row per CDR3 protein. The sample consists of 800,000 or so distinct CDR3 sequences, about two fifths of them appearing once. The sample consisted of blood. These TCRs come from a man aged 18 to 29 with Graves' hyperthyroidism.

There are many counts of this clonotype. The chain employs TRBV19 and TRBJ2-7, with 12 bases fitting TRBD2. With 3 bases clipped from V and 5 bases from J, the junction kept 8 bases outside the gene matches. CDR3 length: 16 residues. CDR1 and CDR2 from the germline V gene are LNHDA and SQIVND (reference sequence). In DNA, the CDR3 is TGTGCCAGTAGTATCACGACTAGCGGGAGAAGGAACGAGCAGTACTTC. Its protein product is CASSITTSGRRNEQYF.

As concerns this clonotype: It may be a read error: a sequence one base away is much more abundant. The chain couples TRBV25-1 to TRBJ2-5; no clear D. The CDR3 spans 13 residues. Germline V CDR1 and CDR2: MGHDK, SYGVNS. The CDR3 DNA follows: TGTGCCAGCAGTGAATGGGCTCAAGAGACCCAGAACTTC. It specifies CASSEWAQETQNF. Drawing the rest from reference TRBV25-1 and TRBJ2-5, the complete variable domain is EADIYQTPRYLVIGTGKKITLECSQTMGHDKMYWYQQDPGMELHLIHYSYGVNSTEKGDLSSESTVSRIRTEHFPLTLESARPSHTSQYLCASSEWAQETQNFGPGTRLLVL.

This clonotype was counted many times. This sequence joins TRBV10-3 and TRBJ2-2; no definite D call. Germline CDR1 ENHRY, CDR2 SYGVKD. The CDR3 is made up of 11 amino acids. The germline V and J ends were trimmed by 6 bases and 4 bases, with 3 bases remaining between them. The CDR3 region is CAISATGELFF. CDR3 DNA sequence: TGTGCCATCAGCGCCACCGGGGAGCTGTTTTTT.

About this clonotype: Its ends do not fully match the called genes, so a read error is possible. V gene TRBV7-2 combines with J gene TRBJ2-7, with 10 bases fitting TRBD1. CDR1 SGHTA and CDR2 FQGNSA come from the germline V gene. The CDR3 is made up of 15 amino acids. The CDR3: CASSIRGQGPGELYF. The CDR3 DNA reads TGTGCCAGTAGTATTCGGGGACAGGGGCCCGGGGAGCTGTACTTC. Drawing the rest from reference TRBV7-2 and TRBJ2-7, the complete variable domain is GAGVSQSPSNKVTEKGKDVELRCDPISGHTALYWYRQSLGQGLEFLIYFQGNSAPDKSGLPSDRFSAERTGGSVSTLTIQRTQQEDSAVYLCASSIRGQGPGELYFGPGTRLTVT.

This clonotype was found many times. The chain uses TRBV10-3 and TRBJ2-5; 9 nucleotides match TRBD2. J lost 0 bases, V lost 3 bases, and 5 bases had no gene match. Looked up from germline, CDR1 is ENHRY and CDR2 is SYGVKD. This CDR3 region has 16 residues. For the CDR3, the DNA is TGTGCCATCAGTGAAAGACCTAGCGGGGACCAAGAGACCCAGTACTTC. This sequence encodes CAISERPSGDQETQYF.

As for this clonotype: The CDR3 end shows no conserved phenylalanine or tryptophan, and so a read error is likely. V and J are TRBV2 and TRBJ1-5; no firm D call. The CDR3 is 13 amino acids. Germline V gene data show CDR1 as SNHLY and CDR2 as FYNNEI. CDR3 DNA sequence: TGTGCTAGTATAGGGAGGAGCAATCAGCCCCAGCATCTT. Amino acid sequence: CASIGRSNQPQHL.

The chain joins TRBV15 to TRBJ2-7, with 10 positions matching TRBD1. J was trimmed by 4 bases and V by 3 bases; bases with no gene match: 9. Germline-derived CDR1 and CDR2 are LNHNV and YYDKDF (reference sequence). The CDR3 extends over 16 amino acids. For the CDR3, the DNA is TGTGCCACCAGCAGCCCGACAGGGGGCGCGCGTTACGAGCAGTACTTC. Residues: CATSSPTGGARYEQYF.

The table lists this clonotype with a few counts. V is TRBV11-2 and J is TRBJ2-7; D not certain. The ends were cut back, 3 bases at V and 4 bases at J, with 10 bases in the middle. Germline V gene sequence: CDR1 SGHAT, CDR2 FQNNGV. The CDR3 is 13 residues long. The CDR3 sequence: CASSFSQPYEQYF. The CDR3, as DNA: TGTGCCAGCAGCTTCTCCCAACCATACGAGCAGTACTTC. Drawing the rest from reference TRBV11-2 and TRBJ2-7, the complete variable domain is EAGVAQSPRYKIIEKRQSVAFWCNPISGHATLYWYQQILGQGPKLLIQFQNNGVVDDSQLPKDRFSAERLKGVDSTLKIQPAKLEDSAVYLCASSFSQPYEQYFGPGTRLTVT.

This clonotype has at least ten counts. The CDR3 protein is CASGGGGQGGRFF. The DNA of the CDR3 is TGTGCCAGCGGTGGGGGAGGGCAGGGTGGACGGTTCTTT. The rearrangement joins TRBV2 to TRBJ1-1; possibly TRBD1 for D (5 bases). Germline V gene sequence: CDR1 SNHLY, CDR2 FYNNEI. Trimming shortened V by 8 bases and J by 14 bases, and 24 bases separated the two germline ends. The CDR3 is made up of 13 amino acids.

The chain employs TRBV15 and TRBJ2-7, with 10 bases identical to TRBD1. V trimming: 3 bases; J trimming: 6 bases; junction bases outside the gene matches: 8. There are 15 residues in the CDR3. Germline CDR1 is LNHNV and CDR2 is YYDKDF (reference sequence). The CDR3 spells CATSRAGTGVTEQYF. The CDR3 DNA is TGTGCCACCAGCAGGGCCGGGACAGGGGTGACCGAGCAGTACTTC.

This clonotype was recorded many times. The chain couples TRBV5-1 to TRBJ1-1; D might be TRBD1 (5 bases). The germline V and J ends were trimmed by 4 bases and 2 bases, with 12 bases remaining between them. Germline-derived CDR1 and CDR2 are SGHRS and YFSETQ. The CDR3 is made up of 14 amino acids. The CDR3 nucleotides are TGCGCCAGCAGCCCTTACGGGGGAAACACTGAAGCTTTCTTT. It yields the protein CASSPYGGNTEAFF.

In regard to this clonotype: The junction differs from germline at one of its ends, possibly a read error. CDR3 bases: TGTGCCAGCAGCTTAGCGGGACTAGCGGTTCTCCAAGGGACCCAGTACTTC. This translates into CASSLAGLAVLQGTQYF. The V call is TRBV7-8, the J call TRBJ2-5; TRBD2 matches at 11 bases. Germline V gene lookup returns CDR1 SGHVS and CDR2 FQNEAQ. This CDR3 is 17 amino acids long.

The sample holds a few counts of this clonotype. This rearrangement joins TRBV5-1 to TRBJ1-2, with D uncertain. V was pared by 0 bases and J by 3 bases, with 12 bases between. Germline V gene data show CDR1 as SGHRS and CDR2 as YFSETQ. CDR3 length equals 15 residues. The DNA for the CDR3 is TGCGCCAGCAGCTTGGTCGCGGTGGAGGACTATGGCTACACCTTC. Translation: CASSLVAVEDYGYTF.

This clonotype was detected ten times or more. The rearrangement links TRBV7-6 to TRBJ1-6; D remains unclear. The CDR3 is made up of 15 amino acids. CDR1 and CDR2 (germline): SGHVS, FNYEAQ. V was shortened by 1 base and J by 7 bases, with 11 bases between the two germline ends. CDR3 sequence (DNA): TGTGCCAGCAGCTTAGGGTCCCTGGGGAATTCACCCCTCCACTTT. Translation: CASSLGSLGNSPLHF.

This clonotype has a count of ten or more. This rearrangement joins TRBV2 to TRBJ1-5; possible D gene TRBD1, 6 bases. Between the trimmed V and J ends, which lost 10 bases and 7 bases, there was a span of 17 bases. This CDR3 is 13 amino acids long. Germline V lookup: CDR1 SNHLY, CDR2 FYNNEI. For the CDR3, the DNA is TGTGCCACCTCTACTGAGGGGGGGCAGCCCCAGCATTTT. Amino acid sequence: CATSTEGGQPQHF.

This clonotype has more than one count but fewer than ten. The gene calls are TRBV2 and TRBJ2-2; tentatively, D is TRBD2 (6 bases). CDR3 length equals 13 residues. Germline assignment: CDR1 SNHLY and CDR2 FYNNEI. V gave up 5 bases and J gave up 4 bases, with 8 bases separating them. This CDR3 reads CASSFGSTGELFF. The CDR3 DNA reads as TGTGCCAGCAGTTTCGGGAGCACCGGGGAGCTGTTTTTT.

The genes are TRBV7-2 and TRBJ2-2; the D gene is possibly TRBD2 (6 bases). V was pared by 4 bases and J by 4 bases, with 16 bases between. From germline, CDR1 is SGHTA and CDR2 FQGNSA. This CDR3 region has 16 residues. The CDR3 here is CASSSTHGGPTGELFF. The CDR3 nucleotides are TGTGCCAGCAGCTCGACGCACGGGGGACCCACCGGGGAGCTGTTTTTT.

This chain uses TRBV29-1 with TRBJ2-2, with 7 bases that match TRBD1. J gave up 1 base and V 8 bases, and 4 bases lay outside the gene matches. Germline loops: CDR1 SQVTM, CDR2 ANQGSEA. There are 13 residues in the CDR3. CDR3 loop: CSSTGRNTGELFF. The CDR3 nucleotides are TGCAGCTCGACAGGGAGGAACACCGGGGAGCTGTTTTTT.

About this clonotype: A much more abundant neighbour one base away suggests this may be a read error. The chain is built from TRBV7-9 and TRBJ1-6; 8 bases align to TRBD1. The CDR3 sequence is 14 residues long. Germline CDR1 SEHNR, CDR2 FQNEAQ (reference sequence). CDR3 sequence reads: CVSSSGQANSPLHF. CDR3 DNA: TGTGTCAGCAGCTCGGGACAGGCGAATTCACCCCTCCACTTT. Together with reference TRBV7-9 and TRBJ1-6, the CDR3 gives the full variable domain: DTGVSQNPRHKITKRGQNVTFRCDPISEHNRLYWYRQTLGQGPEFLTYFQNEAQLEKSRLLSDRFSAERPKGSFSTLEIQRTEQGDSAMYLCVSSSGQANSPLHFGNGTRLTVT.

This clonotype was counted once. This chain connects TRBV20-1 to TRBJ2-2; 8 bases map to TRBD2. There are 14 residues in the CDR3. Per the germline V gene, CDR1 is DFQATT and CDR2 is SNEGSKA (reference sequence). The V gene end was trimmed by 5 bases and the J gene end by 6 bases; junction bases not matched to a gene: 8. The chain's CDR3 is CSAANGGGAGELFF. CDR3 bases: TGCAGTGCTGCGAACGGGGGGGGGGCCGGGGAGCTGTTTTTT.

In regard to this clonotype: A read error is possible here, since a much larger clone lies one base away. The chain combines TRBV7-2 with TRBJ2-2; TRBD2 matches at 8 bases. CDR3 length: 14 residues. Germline loops: CDR1 SGHTA, CDR2 FQGNSA. CDR3 in DNA: TGTGCCGAAGGGCGGCGGGAGGTAACCGGGGAGCTGCTTTTT. This encodes CAEGRREVTGELLF.

The chain uses TRBV6-4 and TRBJ1-2; the D gene is possibly TRBD1 (5 bases). In germline, CDR1 is MRHNA, CDR2 SNTAGT. V was trimmed by 3 bases and J by 7 bases, leaving 9 bases between them. This CDR3 contains 12 residues. Here the CDR3 reads CASSESGVGYTF. CDR3 in DNA: TGTGCCAGCAGTGAGTCGGGGGTTGGCTACACCTTC.

The chain combines TRBV19 with TRBJ2-2; 14 nucleotides line up with TRBD2. Trimming took 4 bases from V and 4 from J; bases not matched to a gene: 14. CDR3 length equals 20 residues. CDR1 is LNHDA, CDR2 SQIVND, per germline (reference sequence). CDR3 loop: CASSTGVGTSGSRGTGELFF. The CDR3 bases are TGTGCCAGTAGTACAGGGGTTGGGACTAGCGGGAGTAGGGGCACCGGGGAGCTGTTTTTT.

The chain has TRBV29-1 and TRBJ2-2, with a tentative D call TRBD2 (6 bases). The CDR3 extends over 16 amino acids. The V end was cut by 3 bases, the J end by 5 bases, with 19 bases between. Per germline, CDR1 SQVTM and CDR2 ANQGSEA. In DNA form, the CDR3 reads TGCAGCGTTGAGGCTGGTTATGACCGGGGGACCGGGGAGCTGTTTTTT. Amino acid sequence: CSVEAGYDRGTGELFF.

V gene TRBV2 combines with J gene TRBJ1-6; TRBD1 might be the D (6 bases). The ends were cut back, 6 bases at V and 1 base at J, with 13 bases in the middle. The CDR3 is made up of 16 amino acids. Germline CDR1 is SNHLY and CDR2 is FYNNEI. The CDR3 is CASRLTGQSYNSPLHF. The DNA for the CDR3 is TGTGCCAGCAGATTGACAGGACAGTCCTATAATTCACCCCTCCACTTT.

This clonotype was found a few times. The chain has TRBV7-2 and TRBJ2-5; 10 bases are a match to TRBD2. The CDR3 length is 15 residues. V trimming: 5 bases; J trimming: 5 bases; junction bases outside the gene matches: 8. Germline V CDR1 and CDR2: SGHTA, FQGNSA. The CDR3 DNA reads TGTGCCAGCAGCCAAGACCCGACTAGCGGGGAGACCCAGTACTTC. This gives the protein CASSQDPTSGETQYF.